The 2 T cell receptor beta chains below were found in one sample sequenced in a study of cytomegalovirus exposure and HLA in healthy donors (dated by TCRdb to about 2017). Preparation of the library involved the immunoSEQ multiplex PCR assay. A mixture of 60 forward primers for TCR Vbeta segments and 13 reverse primers for TCR Jbeta segments was used in the multiplex PCR. What TCRdb holds here is the immuneACCESS table cut down to in-frame rearrangements. Part of the clones is not present; checked against another copy, under half of the missing clones reflect an unresolved V gene, and the others are unexplained. For this sample there are some 150,000 clones; 65% to 85% appear just once. Approximately 1.5% of the sample belongs to the ten largest clones. The source material was PBMCs. The receptors shown here come from a young woman in good health and CMV-seronegative.

The chain has TRBV5-1 and TRBJ1-1, with 8 bases lining up with TRBD1. The CDR3 length is 14 residues. V trimming: 4 bases; J trimming: 4 bases; junction bases outside the gene matches: 6. Germline values: CDR1 SGHRS, CDR2 YFSETQ. The CDR3 spells CASSEIQGGTEAFF. CDR3 nucleotides: TGCGCCAGCAGCGAAATACAGGGGGGCACTGAAGCTTTCTTT. Full variable domain (remainder filled in from reference TRBV5-1 and TRBJ1-1): KAGVTQTPRYLIKTRGQQVTLSCSPISGHRSVSWYQQTPGQGLQFLFEYFSETQRNKGNFPGRFSGRQFSNSRSEMNVSTLELGDSALYLCASSEIQGGTEAFFGQGTRLTVV.

V usage is TRBV28 and J usage is TRBJ2-2; 9 positions agree with TRBD2. With 7 bases clipped from V and 6 bases from J, the junction kept 6 bases outside the gene matches. Germline V gene sequence: CDR1 MDHEN, CDR2 SYDVKM. The CDR3 is 14 amino acids. Written as DNA, the CDR3 is TGTGCCAGCACCCCTAGCGGGGAGGCCGGGGAGCTGTTTTTT. This encodes CASTPSGEAGELFF.